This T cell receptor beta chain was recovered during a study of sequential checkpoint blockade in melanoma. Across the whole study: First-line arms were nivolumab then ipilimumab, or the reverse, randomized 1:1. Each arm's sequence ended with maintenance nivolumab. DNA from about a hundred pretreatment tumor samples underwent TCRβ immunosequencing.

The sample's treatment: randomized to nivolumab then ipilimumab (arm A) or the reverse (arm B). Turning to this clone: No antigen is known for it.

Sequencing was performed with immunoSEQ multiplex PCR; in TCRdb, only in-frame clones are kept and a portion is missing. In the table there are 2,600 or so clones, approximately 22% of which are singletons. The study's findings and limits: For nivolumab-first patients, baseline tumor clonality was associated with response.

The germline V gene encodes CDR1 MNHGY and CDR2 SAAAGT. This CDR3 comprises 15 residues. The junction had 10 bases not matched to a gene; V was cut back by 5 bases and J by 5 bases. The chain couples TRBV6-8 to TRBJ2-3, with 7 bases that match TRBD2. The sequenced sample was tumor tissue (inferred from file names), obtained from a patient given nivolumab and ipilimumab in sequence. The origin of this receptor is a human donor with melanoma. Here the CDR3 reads CASSDQGGEGDTQYF. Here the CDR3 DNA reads TGTGCCAGCAGTGACCAGGGAGGGGAGGGAGATACGCAGTATTTT.